This T cell receptor (beta chain) was recorded in a study of CD8+CD57+ T cells in acquired aplastic anemia. Whole-study context: Sorting CD4+ and CD8+ cells gave DNA averaging approximately 2.9 ug. Average CD4+ read depth in healthy donors was 9.5 million to 13 million reads. Study-wide findings and caveats: A significant difference in CD8+ Simpson's diversity between patients and controls was not found.

Note on this clonotype: Its antigen is unknown.

Both TCR beta VDJ combination and CDR3 sequence profiling were carried out. Genomic DNA was the template for this profiling. TCRdb reprocessed the reads with MiXCR, giving one entry per CDR3 protein. The sample holds more than 100,000 distinct CDR3 sequences, around 41% seen once. The CDR3 length is 15 residues. Germline assignment: CDR1 KGHDR and CDR2 SFDVKD. V dropped 3 bases and J dropped 1; count of bases not matched to a gene: 2. This TCR came from a human donor in good health, serving as a control. The chain recombines TRBV24-1 with TRBJ2-3; 8 bases are a match to TRBD2. Source material: sorted CD4+, CD8+, or CD8+CD57+ T cells (not recorded which) from PBMCs. The CDR3 DNA follows: TGTGCCACCAGTGATCGAGCGGGAGGCACAGATACGCAGTATTTT. This codes for CATSDRAGGTDTQYF.